The 26 T cell receptor beta chains reported below all come from one sample, sequenced in a study of OX40 agonist ivuxolimab in advanced cancers. Here immunoSEQ multiplex PCR was the method, and the copy in TCRdb shows in-frame clones only, minus some. The repertoire holds around 46,000 clones, with about four fifths as singletons. The input for sequencing was CD4+ or CD8+ T cells sorted from blood, taken in a trial of the OX40 agonist ivuxolimab. The receptors were sampled from an adult with an advanced solid tumor such as melanoma, head and neck, liver or kidney cancer.

The chain uses TRBV28 and TRBJ2-1; perhaps TRBD2 as D (5 bases). The germline V and J ends were trimmed by 6 bases and 6 bases, with 15 bases remaining between them. This CDR3 contains 14 residues. Germline V lookup: CDR1 MDHEN, CDR2 SYDVKM. The CDR3 DNA sequence: TGTGCCAGCAGACCCCCCGGCGGGTCCAATGAGCAGTTCTTC. It is translated as CASRPPGGSNEQFF.

The chain combines TRBV21-1 with TRBJ2-7; TRBD2 is the table's D call and was not checked against the DNA. TRBV21-1 is a recognized pseudogene. The CDR3 runs 12 residues. CDR3: CASSKGGYGQYF. DNA of the CDR3: TGTGCCAGCAGCAAGGGGGGATACGGGCAGTACTTC.

The table lists this clone with a count of one. DNA for the CDR3: TGTGCCAGCAGCCAAGAAGGGGACCTAGATCCAGATACGCAGTATTTT. It translates to CASSQEGDLDPDTQYF. The chain recombines TRBV14 with TRBJ2-3, with D perhaps being TRBD1 or TRBD2 (5 bases each). The germline gives CDR1 SGHDN, CDR2 FVKESK. The CDR3 extends over 16 amino acids. The V gene lost 0 bases and the J gene lost 4 bases, with 14 bases spanning the gap.

The gene calls are TRBV25-1 and TRBJ1-2; 7 positions agree with TRBD1. The J segment lost 8 bases and the V segment lost 10 bases, leaving 7 bases of the junction unmatched. CDR3 length equals 11 residues. Germline V gene data show CDR1 as MGHDK and CDR2 as SYGVNS. The DNA of the CDR3 is TGTGCCACCAGGGGGGGGCCGGGCTACACCTTC. Amino acids: CATRGGPGYTF.

The V and J genes are TRBV11-3 and TRBJ2-2, with TRBD1 identical over 9 bases. V was clipped by 4 bases and J by 2 bases; unmatched bases: 5. The CDR3 extends over 16 amino acids. The germline V gene has CDR1 SGHNT and CDR2 YENEEA. The CDR3: CASSSRQGDNTGELFF. The CDR3 DNA reads as TGTGCCAGCAGCTCAAGACAGGGGGATAACACCGGGGAGCTGTTTTTT. Filled out from reference TRBV11-3 and TRBJ2-2, the complete variable domain reads EAGVVQSPRYKIIEKKQPVAFWCNPISGHNTLYWYLQNLGQGPELLIRYENEEAVDDSQLPKDRFSAERLKGVDSTLKIQPAELGDSAVYLCASSSRQGDNTGELFFGEGSRLTVL.

The chain joins TRBV27 to TRBJ2-7; 9 bases match TRBD1. Germline CDR1 and CDR2: MNHEY and SMNVEV (reference sequence). J gave up 2 bases and V 2 bases, and 7 bases lay outside the gene matches. The CDR3 is made up of 16 amino acids. The CDR3: CASSLTLTGGPYEQYF. The CDR3 DNA follows: TGTGCCAGCAGTTTAACCCTAACAGGGGGCCCCTACGAGCAGTACTTC.

J is TRBJ2-7 and V is TRBV19, with 8 bases lining up with TRBD1. V was pared by 5 bases and J by 5 bases, with 11 bases of the junction left unmatched. From germline, CDR1 is LNHDA and CDR2 SQIVND (reference sequence). This CDR3 spans 15 amino acids. DNA of the CDR3: TGTGCCAGTAGTCTAGGACAGGGTGTGTGGGACGAGCAGTACTTC. It yields the protein CASSLGQGVWDEQYF.

This chain joins TRBV9 and TRBJ2-1, with TRBD1 as a possible D gene (5 bases). V was cut by 4 bases and J by 2 bases, with 7 bases left in between. Germline loops: CDR1 SGDLS, CDR2 YYNGEE. The CDR3 consists of 13 residues. The DNA of the CDR3 is TGTGCCAGCAGCCCGGACACCTACAATGAGCAGTTCTTC. Translation gives CASSPDTYNEQFF.

The V and J genes are TRBV27 and TRBJ2-7, with D perhaps TRBD2 (5 bases). The CDR3 sequence is 15 residues long. The germline gives CDR1 MNHEY, CDR2 SMNVEV (reference sequence). V lost 4 bases to trimming and J lost 0 bases, with 13 bases between them. The chain's CDR3 is CASSSSGIGSYEQYF. CDR3 in DNA: TGTGCCAGCAGTTCATCCGGGATTGGCTCCTACGAGCAGTACTTC.

The chain carries TRBV19 and TRBJ1-1; 9 bases line up with TRBD1. Per the germline V gene, CDR1 is LNHDA and CDR2 is SQIVND (reference sequence). The CDR3 sequence is 13 residues long. V was pared by 7 bases and J by 5 bases, with 5 bases of the junction left unmatched. In DNA form, the CDR3 reads TGTGCCAGTAAACAGGGGGCGGGGACTGAAGCTTTCTTT. Its protein product is CASKQGAGTEAFF.

The J gene is TRBJ2-3, the V gene TRBV5-1; a possible D gene is TRBD1 (5 bases). V gave up 3 bases and J gave up 0 bases, with 11 bases separating them. Germline V gives CDR1 SGHRS, CDR2 YFSETQ. This CDR3 comprises 15 residues. The CDR3 nucleotides are TGCGCCAGCAGCTCGGACATACTCAGCACAGATACGCAGTATTTT. Translation: CASSSDILSTDTQYF.

The J gene is TRBJ2-1, the V gene TRBV28; D is possibly TRBD1 (5 bases). CDR3 length: 11 residues. The V end was cut by 5 bases, the J end by 6 bases, with 5 bases between. Germline CDR1 is MDHEN and CDR2 is SYDVKM. The CDR3 region is CASSRGNEQFF. The CDR3 nucleotides read TGTGCCAGCAGTAGGGGCAATGAGCAGTTCTTC.

The chain carries TRBV5-6 and TRBJ2-1; no reliable D call. This CDR3 comprises 11 residues. The ends were cut back, 2 bases at V and 7 bases at J, with 4 bases in the middle. CDR1 and CDR2 (germline): SGHDT, YYEEEE. Here the CDR3 reads CASSFMNEQFF. The CDR3 bases are TGTGCCAGCAGCTTCATGAATGAGCAGTTCTTC.

A word on this clone: Other DNA variants within this sample encode the same CDR3. The chain couples TRBV7-9 to TRBJ1-3; D call uncertain. CDR3 length: 11 residues. From germline, CDR1 is SEHNR and CDR2 FQNEAQ (reference sequence). V lost 1 base and J lost 7, with 2 bases in between. Here the CDR3 reads CASSLGNTIYF. CDR3 coding DNA: TGTGCCAGCAGCTTAGGGAACACCATATATTTT.

The J gene is TRBJ2-7, the V gene TRBV10-3; D not certain. This CDR3 has 14 residues. Germline lookup yields CDR1 ENHRY and CDR2 SYGVKD. V dropped 0 bases and J dropped 3 bases, with 9 bases sitting between them. The chain's CDR3 is CAISESMDIYEQYF. Here the CDR3 DNA reads TGTGCCATCAGTGAGTCGATGGATATCTACGAGCAGTACTTC.

CDR3 sequence: CASSQAGGPEAFF. The CDR3 DNA sequence: TGCGCCAGCAGCCAAGCAGGGGGGCCTGAAGCTTTCTTT. V gene TRBV4-3 combines with J gene TRBJ1-1; 7 bases fit TRBD1. V shed 1 base and J 6 bases; nucleotides not matched to a gene: 2. This CDR3 contains 13 residues. CDR1 LGHNA and CDR2 YSLEER come from the germline V gene.

This clone is a singleton in its sample. The V call is TRBV4-2, the J call TRBJ1-2, with D possibly being TRBD1 (6 bases). The germline CDR1 and CDR2 sequences are LGHNA and YNFKEQ. The CDR3 sequence is 16 residues long. V dropped 0 bases and J dropped 4 bases, with 15 bases sitting between them. Here the CDR3 DNA reads TGTGCCAGCAGCCAAGATTTTGGGGGCGTTAGCTATGGCTACACCTTC. It is translated as CASSQDFGGVSYGYTF.

In this sample, this clone turned up a few times. The chain is built from TRBV5-4 and TRBJ2-7; 8 bases agree with TRBD2. The ends lost 0 bases at V and 2 bases at J; junction bases unmatched: 7. The CDR3 loop spans 16 amino acids. The V gene's germline CDR1 is SGHNT and CDR2 YYREEE (reference sequence). The CDR3 nucleotides are TGTGCCAGCAGCTTGGAGGCTAGCGGGCAAGCCTACGAGCAGTACTTC. Translating it yields CASSLEASGQAYEQYF.

The rearrangement uses TRBV14 and TRBJ2-3; 7 bases agree with TRBD1. This CDR3 is 13 amino acids long. J was trimmed by 9 bases and V by 0 bases; bases with no gene match: 3. Germline V gene lookup returns CDR1 SGHDN and CDR2 FVKESK. In DNA form, the CDR3 reads TGTGCCAGCAGCCAAGAAGGGGACAGAACGCAGTATTTT. Protein: CASSQEGDRTQYF.

The chain couples TRBV13 to TRBJ1-1, with no clear D. V was pared by 1 base and J by 1 base, with 7 bases between. Germline CDR1 and CDR2: PRHDT and FYEKMQ (reference sequence). The length of the CDR3 is 14 residues. The CDR3 coding sequence is TGTGCCAGCAGCTTAGATTCCAGGAACACTGAAGCTTTCTTT. Amino acids: CASSLDSRNTEAFF.

In its sample, this clone was seen a few times. This sample includes further DNA sequences coding for the same CDR3. V is TRBV6-1 and J is TRBJ1-2; TRBD1 agrees at 9 bases. This CDR3 region has 15 residues. Germline lookup yields CDR1 MNHNS and CDR2 SASEGT. V dropped 4 bases and J dropped 2; count of bases not matched to a gene: 5. For the CDR3, the DNA is TGTGCCAGCAGTGTGGGGACAGGGCCAAACTATGGCTACACCTTC. Amino acid sequence: CASSVGTGPNYGYTF.

The chain couples TRBV4-3 to TRBJ1-2; the D gene is possibly TRBD1 (6 bases). Trimming removed 4 bases from V and 0 bases from J, with 9 bases in between. This CDR3 region has 14 residues. Germline CDR1 and CDR2: LGHNA and YSLEER. As DNA, the CDR3 is TGCGCCAGCAGCCCCGGGACACCTAACTATGGCTACACCTTC. Protein: CASSPGTPNYGYTF.

The J gene is TRBJ2-7, the V gene TRBV6-1, with D possibly being TRBD1 (5 bases). This CDR3 region has 17 residues. CDR1 is MNHNS, CDR2 SASEGT, per germline. The germline V and J ends were trimmed by 3 bases and 4 bases, with 22 bases remaining between them. In DNA form, the CDR3 reads TGTGCCAGCAGTGAGGAACCAACAGGCCATCCTCCGTACGAGCAGTACTTC. Its translation is CASSEEPTGHPPYEQYF.

CDR3 coding DNA: TGTGCCAGCAGGATGACAGGAGAAGAGACCCAGTACTTC. Translation: CASRMTGEETQYF. The chain is built from TRBV14 and TRBJ2-5, with a tentative D call TRBD1 (6 bases). CDR3 length: 13 residues. Per germline, CDR1 SGHDN and CDR2 FVKESK. V was shortened by 6 bases and J by 3 bases, with 11 bases between the two germline ends.

V and J are TRBV19 and TRBJ1-2, with 7 bases identical to TRBD1. CDR1 is LNHDA, CDR2 SQIVND, per germline (reference sequence). V shed 8 bases, J shed 8 bases, and the junction held 8 bases outside the gene matches. The CDR3 covers 12 residues. The CDR3 coding sequence is TGTGCCAGTGCAACAAGGACAGGAGGCTACACCTTC. This translates into CASATRTGGYTF.

The chain couples TRBV12-5 to TRBJ2-7, with 9 bases that match TRBD2. The J segment lost 3 bases and the V segment lost 0 bases, leaving 6 bases of the junction unmatched. CDR3 size: 16 residues. Germline CDR1 reads LGHNT; CDR2 reads FRNRAP. The CDR3 region is CASGLVVERGDYEQYF. The CDR3 bases are TGTGCTAGTGGTTTGGTAGTCGAGCGGGGGGACTACGAGCAGTACTTC.